A selection of T cell receptor beta chains follows, all from one sample in a study of cytomegalovirus exposure and HLA in healthy donors. The data were produced by immunoSEQ multiplex PCR, yet TCRdb's version contains in-frame clones alone and is incomplete. The sample lists 50,000 to 70,000 clones, 85% to 95% seen once, with approximately 5.4% in the top ten. Sequenced sample: PBMCs. The receptors shown here come from a woman aged 18-29 years in good health and CMV-seropositive. CDR3s include the opening cysteine and the closing phenylalanine or tryptophan. D genes are given only for firm matches.

>16|TRBD2|TRBV28
CASSLGGGAGVGTQYF
>13|-|TRBV5-1
CASSWLENTEAFF
>13|-|TRBV28
CASGRLDTGELFF
>15|TRBD2|TRBV5-4
CASSPQAGVIDTQYF
>13|-|TRBV6-5
CASCRQRNSPLHF
>16|-|TRBV6-5
CASSYSRDISPVGYTF
>16|TRBD2|TRBV11-2
CASTKPGGSDTGELFF
>17|TRBD2|TRBV28
CASSFGLAGGFADTQYF
>14|TRBD1|TRBV6-5
CASRPDRGYYQQFF
>16|-|TRBV18
CASSPGTAGAYNEQFF
>14|-|TRBV6-1
CASSEGGGGYGYTF
>18|TRBD2|TRBV7-9
CASSRVTGGPSSTDTQYF
>14|TRBD1|TRBV28
CASTRTGGFSPLHF
>13|-|TRBV5-1
CASSLRTREEAFF
>15|-|TRBV19
CASSIPERLNYGYTF
>16|TRBD1|TRBV5-4
CASSANRGRDTGELFF
>18|TRBD2|TRBV14
CASSQGTSGGALRNEQFF
>12|TRBD2|TRBV11-1
CASSLEAGVQYF
>11|TRBD1|TRBV20-1
CSAGDRVGYTF
>15|TRBD1|TRBV15
CATSNRDRNNSPLHF
>15|TRBD1|TRBV19
CASSTQGTGKIPQHF
>15|-|TRBV7-8
CASSPRGTLGDGYTF
>15|TRBD1|TRBV13
CASSPRDRDRYEQYF
>14|TRBD1|TRBV30
CAWTEGASNQPQHF
>16|TRBD2|TRBV9
CASSVTGLEGTDTQYF
>13|-|TRBV4-1
CASSLRQNQPQHF